Shown below are 28 T cell receptor beta chains from a single sample sequenced in a study of patients and donors after allogeneic stem cell transplantation. TCRdb reanalysed the RT-PCR reads using MiXCR and keeps one entry per CDR3 protein. In the table there are about 960,000 distinct CDR3 sequences, 18% of which are singletons. Material: blood, either unsorted or a sorted T cell fraction (not recorded which). These receptors were collected from a human donor who was either an allogeneic HSCT recipient or a stem cell or donor lymphocyte infusion donor (not recorded which). It is not recorded whose cells these are; they may come from a transplant donor.

The chain combines TRBV9 with TRBJ2-1; D perhaps matches TRBD1 (7 bases). CDR1 is SGDLS, CDR2 YYNGEE, per germline. Trimming cost V 6 bases and J 9 bases, with 19 bases left between them. CDR3 length equals 14 residues. This chain's CDR3 is CASNQGGQVIEQFF. CDR3 coding DNA: TGTGCCAGCAACCAGGGGGGCCAGGTAATTGAGCAGTTCTTC.

The chain is built from TRBV5-6 and TRBJ1-1, with a tentative D call TRBD1 (6 bases). Germline assignment: CDR1 SGHDT and CDR2 YYEEEE. The CDR3 is 16 amino acids. The V end lost 4 bases, the J end lost 4 bases, and 20 bases lay between the germline ends. This CDR3 is CASSVEPTGMGTEAFF. The CDR3 bases are TGTGCCAGCAGCGTCGAACCAACAGGGATGGGCACTGAAGCTTTCTTT. Full variable domain (rest looked up from reference TRBV5-6 and TRBJ1-1): DAGVTQSPTHLIKTRGQQVTLRCSPKSGHDTVSWYQQALGQGPQFIFQYYEEEERQRGNFPDRFSGHQFPNYSSELNVNALLLGDSALYLCASSVEPTGMGTEAFFGQGTRLTVV.

This clonotype occurred a few times. The chain joins TRBV4-2 to TRBJ2-7, with 8 bases that match TRBD2. Germline values: CDR1 LGHNA, CDR2 YNFKEQ. Trimming took 1 base from V and 5 from J; bases not matched to a gene: 4. The CDR3 consists of 14 residues. The CDR3 sequence is CASSQAGGYDEQYF. The CDR3 DNA reads TGTGCCAGCAGCCAAGCGGGGGGGTACGACGAGCAGTACTTC.

This clonotype was seen more than once but under ten times. The CDR3 loop is CASSRYGGSEGNIQYF. DNA of the CDR3: TGTGCCAGCAGCCGTTATGGGGGGTCCGAGGGAAACATTCAGTACTTC. The chain has TRBV6-1 and TRBJ2-4, with D possibly being TRBD2 (6 bases). The CDR3 sequence is 16 residues long. V was shortened by 6 bases and J by 6 bases, with 21 bases between the two germline ends. The germline V gene has CDR1 MNHNS and CDR2 SASEGT.

The V gene is TRBV12-3 or TRBV12-4, the J gene TRBJ1-3; 11 positions agree with TRBD1. This CDR3 is built from 15 residues. J gave up 8 bases and V 6 bases, and 9 bases lay outside the gene matches. CDR3 amino acids: CASRRGGTGGDTIYF. The CDR3 DNA follows: TGTGCCAGCAGGCGGGGCGGGACAGGGGGTGACACCATATATTTT.

The chain is built from TRBV11-2 and TRBJ2-4, with TRBD1 matching 7 bases. Germline trimming cut 6 bases from V and 0 bases from J; bases unmatched to any gene: 17. This CDR3 contains 19 residues. Germline CDR1 SGHAT, CDR2 FQNNGV. The CDR3 reads CASRRTTGANFKAKNIQYF. CDR3 bases: TGTGCCAGCAGGCGAACAACAGGGGCCAATTTTAAAGCCAAAAACATTCAGTACTTC.

This rearrangement joins TRBV6-1 to TRBJ2-2; 8 bases are shared with TRBD2. CDR1 and CDR2 (germline): MNHNS, SASEGT. The CDR3 contains 14 residues. V lost 7 bases to trimming and J lost 1 base; unmatched junction nucleotides: 2. The CDR3 DNA reads as TGTGCCAGCAAACTAGCGGAGAACACCGGGGAGCTGTTTTTT. Its translation: CASKLAENTGELFF.

The chain carries TRBV9 and TRBJ2-3, with 11 positions matching TRBD2. V shed 2 bases and J 3 bases; nucleotides not matched to a gene: 2. Germline values: CDR1 SGDLS, CDR2 YYNGEE. The CDR3 runs to 15 residues. The CDR3 nucleotides read TGTGCCAGCAGCGTTAGCGGGAGGGAAACAGATACGCAGTATTTT. Residues: CASSVSGRETDTQYF. Supplemented by reference TRBV9 and TRBJ2-3, the full variable domain reads DSGVTQTPKHLITATGQRVTLRCSPRSGDLSVYWYQQSLDQGLQFLIQYYNGEERAKGNILERFSAQQFPDLHSELNLSSLELGDSALYFCASSVSGRETDTQYFGPGTRLTVL.

The chain combines TRBV9 with TRBJ2-3, with 8 positions matching TRBD2. The CDR3 consists of 15 residues. The V and J ends lost 0 bases and 3 bases, in that order; junction bases with no gene match: 3. CDR1 and CDR2 (germline): SGDLS, YYNGEE. The DNA for the CDR3 is TGTGCCAGCAGCGTAGGGGTAGCGGGGACAGATACGCAGTATTTT. It specifies CASSVGVAGTDTQYF.

V usage is TRBV6-5 and J usage is TRBJ2-2; perhaps D is TRBD1 or TRBD2 (5 bases each). This CDR3 comprises 17 residues. V was trimmed by 1 base and J by 0 bases, leaving 12 bases between them. Germline CDR1 MNHEY, CDR2 SVGAGI. For the CDR3, the DNA is TGTGCCAGCAGTTACTTAGGGACGCAGACGAACACCGGGGAGCTGTTTTTT. It specifies CASSYLGTQTNTGELFF.

V gene TRBV5-1 combines with J gene TRBJ1-3; no definite D call. The CDR3 spans 15 residues. Trimming left V 7 bases short and J 0 bases short, with 14 bases between. Germline V CDR1 and CDR2: SGHRS, YFSETQ. The DNA of the CDR3 is TGCGCCAGCGCCGAAGGTAGTTCCTCTGGAAACACCATATATTTT. Translation gives CASAEGSSSGNTIYF. Combining the CDR3 with reference TRBV5-1 and TRBJ1-3 gives the whole variable domain KAGVTQTPRYLIKTRGQQVTLSCSPISGHRSVSWYQQTPGQGLQFLFEYFSETQRNKGNFPGRFSGRQFSNSRSEMNVSTLELGDSALYLCASAEGSSSGNTIYFGEGSWLTVV.

The J gene is TRBJ2-7, the V gene TRBV3-1; no definite D call. The CDR3 is 15 amino acids. V was trimmed by 2 bases and J by 2 bases, leaving 13 bases between them. Germline CDR1 is LGHDT and CDR2 is YNNKEL (reference sequence). This CDR3 reads CASSQYQLPTYEQYF. The CDR3 bases are TGTGCCAGCAGCCAATACCAACTCCCGACCTACGAGCAGTACTTC.

CDR3 region: CSVEEPGLAKHNEQFF. The CDR3 region has the DNA TGCAGCGTTGAAGAACCGGGACTAGCGAAGCACAATGAGCAGTTCTTC. The genes are TRBV29-1 and TRBJ2-1; 10 nucleotides agree with TRBD2. The germline V gene has CDR1 SQVTM and CDR2 ANQGSEA. V lost 0 bases and J lost 5; bases outside the gene matches: 7. This CDR3 is 16 amino acids long.

A few counts support this clonotype. V gene TRBV6-1 combines with J gene TRBJ1-2; 7 nucleotides agree with TRBD1. V gave up 6 bases and J gave up 0 bases; unmatched junction bases: 1. There are 13 residues in the CDR3. Germline values: CDR1 MNHNS, CDR2 SASEGT. The CDR3 nucleotides are TGTGCCAGCAGGGGACAGTCTAACTATGGCTACACCTTC. Translation gives CASRGQSNYGYTF.

In this sample, this clonotype turned up many times. The CDR3 here is CASSSEDSYNTEAFF. CDR3 in DNA: TGTGCCAGCAGCTCGGAGGACAGTTATAACACTGAAGCTTTCTTT. This sequence joins TRBV27 and TRBJ1-1; the D gene is possibly TRBD1 (6 bases). Between the trimmed V and J ends, which lost 6 bases and 2 bases, there was a span of 16 bases. CDR3 length: 15 residues. Germline assignment: CDR1 MNHEY and CDR2 SMNVEV (reference sequence).

The chain couples TRBV4-3 to TRBJ2-2; D unclear. Germline V gene lookup returns CDR1 LGHNA and CDR2 YSLEER. This CDR3 contains 14 residues. The V and J ends lost 2 bases and 7 bases respectively, with 11 bases between them. The CDR3 loop reads CASSQLGPYGELFF. The CDR3 DNA is TGCGCCAGCAGCCAACTGGGCCCTTACGGGGAGCTGTTTTTT.

This clonotype was seen only a few times. The chain has TRBV6-2 or TRBV6-3 and TRBJ1-2; D is ambiguous. The CDR3 consists of 13 residues. Germline-derived CDR1 and CDR2 are MNHEY and SVGEGT. V shed 2 bases and J shed 4 bases, with 8 bases lying between them. The CDR3 region is CASSYEGPYGYTF. As DNA, the CDR3 is TGTGCCAGCAGTTACGAGGGTCCCTATGGCTACACCTTC.

This clonotype occurred a few times. The chain has TRBV18 and TRBJ2-7; D possibly matches TRBD1 or TRBD2 (5 bases each). The CDR3 length is 14 residues. V was shortened by 6 bases and J by 3 bases, with 15 bases between the two germline ends. Germline CDR1 reads KGHSH; CDR2 reads LQKENI. The CDR3, as DNA: TGTGCCAGCTCTCCGGGGACCCAGCTCTACGAGCAGTACTTC. Encoded protein: CASSPGTQLYEQYF.

This clonotype was seen more than once but under ten times. The chain combines TRBV10-3 with TRBJ2-5; D is perhaps TRBD2 (5 bases). V lost 5 bases to trimming and J lost 5 bases, with 15 bases between them. Germline CDR1 reads ENHRY; CDR2 reads SYGVKD. CDR3 length: 14 amino acids. This chain's CDR3 is CAISKLEGSETQYF. DNA for the CDR3: TGTGCCATCAGTAAGCTCGAGGGCTCTGAGACCCAGTACTTC.

This chain uses TRBV25-1 with TRBJ2-5; the match to TRBD2 covers 14 bases. CDR3 size: 18 residues. V shed 9 bases and J 0 bases; nucleotides not matched to a gene: 12. Looked up from germline, CDR1 is MGHDK and CDR2 is SYGVNS. The CDR3 region has the DNA TGTGCCAGGGGGACTAGCGGGGGCGGGGACCGGTACCAAGAGACCCAGTACTTC. Residues: CARGTSGGGDRYQETQYF.

This clonotype appeared a few times. The chain combines TRBV12-3 or TRBV12-4 with TRBJ1-5, with D maybe TRBD1 (5 bases). V gave up 3 bases and J gave up 7 bases, with 13 bases separating them. There are 14 residues in the CDR3. This chain's CDR3 is CASSLRGWKQPQHF. The CDR3 bases are TGTGCCAGCAGTTTGCGGGGGTGGAAACAGCCCCAGCATTTT.

CDR3 coding DNA: TGTGCCACCAGCAGAACCAGAGGGGGACCAGGGGGGGATACGCAGTATTTT. Encoded protein: CATSRTRGGPGGDTQYF. This chain connects TRBV15 to TRBJ2-3, with D maybe TRBD1 (7 bases). Germline loops: CDR1 LNHNV, CDR2 YYDKDF (reference sequence). This CDR3 has 17 amino acids. The V gene lost 2 bases and the J gene lost 6 bases, with 21 bases spanning the gap.

The chain joins TRBV6-5 to TRBJ2-1; 15 positions match TRBD2. This CDR3 region has 15 residues. After removal of 0 bases from V and 11 bases from J, the junction contained 2 bases not matched to a gene. CDR1 MNHEY and CDR2 SVGAGI come from the germline V gene. In nucleotides, the CDR3 is TGTGCCAGCAGTTACTCGGGACTAGCGGGGGGCCAGCAGTTCTTC. This translates into CASSYSGLAGGQQFF.

This chain uses TRBV5-1 with TRBJ2-3; 13 positions agree with TRBD2. The CDR3 has 14 amino acids. Germline trimming cut 7 bases from V and 4 bases from J; bases unmatched to any gene: 3. Looked up from germline, CDR1 is SGHRS and CDR2 is YFSETQ. CDR3 DNA sequence: TGCGCCAGCGGACTAGCGGGAGACTCAGATACGCAGTATTTT. It encodes CASGLAGDSDTQYF.

The chain recombines TRBV20-1 with TRBJ1-1; D remains unclear. In germline, CDR1 is DFQATT, CDR2 SNEGSKA (reference sequence). The CDR3 loop spans 12 amino acids. Trimming removed 0 bases at V and 6 bases at J, with 8 bases between. CDR3 nucleotides: TGCAGTGCTAGAGATATTTCAGCTGAAGCTTTCTTT. Translating gives CSARDISAEAFF.

The chain employs TRBV2 and TRBJ1-1; 9 nucleotides line up with TRBD1. V shed 8 bases, J shed 4 bases, and the junction held 5 bases outside the gene matches. CDR1 is SNHLY and CDR2 is FYNNEI in the germline V gene. This CDR3 spans 13 amino acids. CDR3 sequence: CASGDRESTEAFF. CDR3 DNA: TGTGCCAGCGGGGACAGGGAGTCCACTGAAGCTTTCTTT.

V usage is TRBV20-1 and J usage is TRBJ2-1; 13 bases are a match to TRBD2. The CDR3 consists of 15 residues. After removal of 2 bases from V and 7 bases from J, the junction contained 5 bases not matched to a gene. Germline-derived CDR1 and CDR2 are DFQATT and SNEGSKA (reference sequence). Here the CDR3 DNA reads TGCAGTGCTAGATCCGGGACTAGCGGGAAAAATGAGCAGTTCTTC. Its protein product is CSARSGTSGKNEQFF.

The gene calls are TRBV2 and TRBJ2-1; 7 nucleotides line up with TRBD2. The ends lost 6 bases at V and 6 bases at J; junction bases unmatched: 11. The CDR3 extends over 15 amino acids. The germline CDR1 and CDR2 sequences are SNHLY and FYNNEI. The CDR3 reads CASRAAGEGINEQFF. CDR3 sequence (DNA): TGTGCCAGCAGAGCGGCGGGAGAGGGGATCAATGAGCAGTTCTTC.